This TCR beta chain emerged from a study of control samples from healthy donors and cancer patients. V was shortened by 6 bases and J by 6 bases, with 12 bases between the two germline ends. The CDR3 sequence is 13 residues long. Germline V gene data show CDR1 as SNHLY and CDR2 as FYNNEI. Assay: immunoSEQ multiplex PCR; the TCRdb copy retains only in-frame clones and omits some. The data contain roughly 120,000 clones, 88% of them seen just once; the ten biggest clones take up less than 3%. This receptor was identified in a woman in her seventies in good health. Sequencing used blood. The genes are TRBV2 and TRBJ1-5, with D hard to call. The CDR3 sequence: CASRVGITQPQHF. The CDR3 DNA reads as TGTGCCAGCAGGGTAGGGATCACTCAGCCCCAGCATTTT.